These 18 T cell receptor beta chains were sequenced from one sample in a study of a mutant IDH1 vaccine in newly diagnosed glioma. Regarding time point: week 47, end of study. The investigators gave 300 ug of mutant IDH1 20-mer peptide in each vaccine dose, together with topical imiquimod. Assay: immunoSEQ multiplex PCR; the TCRdb copy retains only in-frame clones and omits some. The data contain tens of thousands of clones, 75% to 90% of them singletons. These receptors have no identified antigens. The sample in question was PBMCs, obtained from a glioma patient whose treatment included an IDH1 peptide vaccine. Receptor source: a man in his forties or fifties with glioma.

The chain couples TRBV29-1 to TRBJ1-2; 8 bases are a match to TRBD1. The length of the CDR3 is 13 residues. CDR1 is SQVTM, CDR2 ANQGSEA, per germline. J gave up 7 bases and V 3 bases, and 7 bases lay outside the gene matches. The CDR3 reads CSVEKWTGFGYTF. CDR3 DNA: TGCAGCGTTGAGAAATGGACAGGGTTTGGCTACACCTTC.

The chain employs TRBV27 and TRBJ2-6; D tentatively fits TRBD1 or TRBD2 (5 bases each). From germline, CDR1 is MNHEY and CDR2 SMNVEV (reference sequence). This CDR3 is 17 amino acids long. V gave up 6 bases and J gave up 0 bases, with 15 bases separating them. CDR3 loop: CASRPSGRISGANVLTF. The CDR3 nucleotides are TGTGCCAGCAGACCCTCGGGACGGATCTCTGGGGCCAACGTCCTGACTTTC.

V usage is TRBV30 and J usage is TRBJ1-4; the match to TRBD1 covers 10 bases. The CDR3 covers 14 residues. V was clipped by 3 bases and J by 8 bases; unmatched bases: 6. Germline CDR1 reads GTSNPN; CDR2 reads SVGIG (reference sequence). The CDR3: CAWSNPGQGEKLFF. As DNA, the CDR3 is TGTGCCTGGAGCAACCCGGGACAGGGGGAAAAACTGTTTTTT.

Concerning this clone itself: In the same sample, other DNA sequences code for this CDR3. The genes are TRBV19 and TRBJ1-5, with D perhaps TRBD1 (5 bases). The CDR3 covers 13 residues. Trimming took 5 bases from V and 7 from J, leaving 12 bases between them. Germline V lookup: CDR1 LNHDA, CDR2 SQIVND (reference sequence). In DNA, the CDR3 is TGTGCCAGTAGTGAGCCGGGGGAACAGCCCCAGCATTTT. Its translation is CASSEPGEQPQHF.

This chain uses TRBV6-1 with TRBJ2-7, with D possibly being TRBD2 (6 bases). This CDR3 comprises 14 residues. The ends were cut back, 7 bases at V and 0 bases at J, with 13 bases in the middle. Germline V gene lookup returns CDR1 MNHNS and CDR2 SASEGT. Written as DNA, the CDR3 is TGTGCCAGCACCGGAGACGGGGGCTCCTACGAGCAGTACTTC. It encodes CASTGDGGSYEQYF.

This rearrangement joins TRBV7-6 to TRBJ2-1; TRBD2 matches 8 bases. The CDR3 sequence is 16 residues long. From germline, CDR1 is SGHVS and CDR2 FNYEAQ. V lost 4 bases to trimming and J lost 2 bases; unmatched junction nucleotides: 7. The CDR3 loop is CASSSLAGRTYNEQFF. CDR3 DNA sequence: TGTGCCAGCAGCTCCTTAGCGGGGAGAACCTACAATGAGCAGTTCTTC.

This clone has only one observation. The genes are TRBV7-9 and TRBJ2-1; perhaps TRBD2 as D (6 bases). The germline V gene encodes CDR1 SEHNR and CDR2 FQNEAQ (reference sequence). This CDR3 spans 16 amino acids. V lost 5 bases, J lost 2 bases, and 16 bases lay in between. The CDR3 DNA sequence: TGTGCCAGCAGCCCGACCGGGACTCCCGCCTACAATGAGCAGTTCTTC. Protein: CASSPTGTPAYNEQFF.

The J gene is TRBJ2-4, the V gene TRBV4-2; perhaps D is TRBD1 or TRBD2 (6 bases each). From germline, CDR1 is LGHNA and CDR2 YNFKEQ. V was trimmed by 0 bases and J by 1 base, leaving 10 bases between them. The CDR3 consists of 16 residues. The CDR3 DNA sequence: TGTGCCAGCAGCCAAGATCCGGGGGCGGCCAAAAACATTCAGTACTTC. Translating gives CASSQDPGAAKNIQYF.

The chain has TRBV19 and TRBJ2-1, with D tentatively TRBD1 (6 bases). The ends were cut back, 6 bases at V and 6 bases at J, with 12 bases in the middle. The CDR3 covers 13 residues. Per the germline V gene, CDR1 is LNHDA and CDR2 is SQIVND (reference sequence). The CDR3 region is CASRPSGVNEQFF. The CDR3 nucleotides read TGTGCCAGTAGGCCCTCAGGGGTCAATGAGCAGTTCTTC.

The sample holds a few counts of this clone. The chain recombines TRBV10-3 with TRBJ1-2; a weak D match, TRBD1 (5 bases). The CDR3 has 15 residues. Germline-derived CDR1 and CDR2 are ENHRY and SYGVKD. Trimming cost V 0 bases and J 4 bases, with 12 bases left between them. The CDR3 sequence is CAISESDSLIYGYTF. Here the CDR3 DNA reads TGTGCCATCAGTGAGTCTGACAGCCTAATCTATGGCTACACCTTC.

The chain combines TRBV14 with TRBJ2-1; D not resolved. The CDR3 covers 20 residues. Trimming shortened V by 4 bases and J by 3 bases, and 28 bases separated the two germline ends. Germline V lookup: CDR1 SGHDN, CDR2 FVKESK. CDR3: CASSRKRDIRSVTYYNEQFF. CDR3 nucleotide sequence: TGTGCCAGCAGCCGGAAGCGAGACATCCGAAGCGTTACATACTACAATGAGCAGTTCTTC.

V and J are TRBV6-1 and TRBJ1-2; 7 bases map to TRBD1. Trimming took 4 bases from V and 4 from J; bases not matched to a gene: 6. The CDR3 has 14 amino acids. Per germline, CDR1 MNHNS and CDR2 SASEGT. The CDR3, as DNA: TGTGCCAGCAGTGTTGACAGGGTGAGCTATGGCTACACCTTC. Amino acid sequence: CASSVDRVSYGYTF.

The chain couples TRBV10-3 to TRBJ1-5; D is ambiguous. Deletions cut 3 bases from V and 5 bases from J, with 5 bases between. Germline assignment: CDR1 ENHRY and CDR2 SYGVKD. This CDR3 is 12 amino acids long. The chain's CDR3 is CAISDRDQPQHF. CDR3 sequence (DNA): TGTGCCATCAGTGATCGGGATCAGCCCCAGCATTTT.

This chain joins TRBV7-8 and TRBJ2-2; D uncertain. Germline V lookup: CDR1 SGHVS, CDR2 FQNEAQ. The CDR3 contains 16 residues. The V gene lost 1 base and the J gene lost 1 base, with 10 bases spanning the gap. The chain's CDR3 is CASSLGAGLNTGELFF. The CDR3 nucleotides are TGTGCCAGCAGCTTAGGCGCAGGTCTGAACACCGGGGAGCTGTTTTTT.

V usage is TRBV11-3 and J usage is TRBJ2-3, with D perhaps matching TRBD1 or TRBD2 (5 bases each). CDR3 length: 14 amino acids. Germline V gene lookup returns CDR1 SGHNT and CDR2 YENEEA. Deletions cut 1 base from V and 4 bases from J, with 9 bases between. The CDR3 here is CASSLGQGPDTQYF. In DNA, the CDR3 is TGTGCCAGCAGCTTAGGTCAGGGACCAGATACGCAGTATTTT.

This rearrangement joins TRBV27 to TRBJ2-1; 8 positions agree with TRBD2. V was clipped by 5 bases and J by 3 bases; unmatched bases: 12. This CDR3 spans 17 amino acids. Per the germline V gene, CDR1 is MNHEY and CDR2 is SMNVEV (reference sequence). The CDR3 loop is CASSPRTSLRSYNEQFF. CDR3 bases: TGTGCCAGCAGTCCCCGGACTAGCTTACGGAGCTACAATGAGCAGTTCTTC.

J is TRBJ2-7 and V is TRBV4-1; 9 bases match TRBD2. The CDR3 runs to 15 residues. V shed 2 bases and J 2 bases; nucleotides not matched to a gene: 4. In germline, CDR1 is MGHRA, CDR2 YSYEKL. CDR3 nucleotide sequence: TGCGCCAGCAGCCAACCTCTAGCGGGGACCTACGAGCAGTACTTC. Protein sequence: CASSQPLAGTYEQYF.

The CDR3, as DNA: TGTGCCAGCAGCCTCGTACAGGGGGCAAAGGGCTACACCTTC. It encodes CASSLVQGAKGYTF. V gene TRBV7-2 combines with J gene TRBJ1-2; 9 nucleotides agree with TRBD1. CDR1 and CDR2 (germline): SGHTA, FQGNSA. The V and J ends lost 5 bases and 8 bases, in that order; junction bases with no gene match: 9. This CDR3 contains 14 residues.